A selection of T cell receptor beta chains follows, all from one sample in a study of PD-L1 blockade in urothelial cancer. Sequencing was performed with immunoSEQ multiplex PCR; in TCRdb, only in-frame clones are kept and a portion is missing. This sample carries 30,000 to 40,000 clones, 36% of them seen once, and the ten largest clones take 8% to 9.5%. Material: tumor tissue, obtained before atezolizumab (anti-PD-L1) treatment. The origin of the receptors is a man between 60 and 70 years old with urothelial cancer. Both conserved end residues are part of each CDR3. A D gene is named only where the DNA matches it firmly. Expanded clones are given a class, and other clones once, few, many or no size at all.

size	V	D	J	DNA	CDR3
-	TRBV11-3	-	TRBJ1-4	TGTGCCAGCCAACCCCGTGGGGGGGTCGGAGAAAAACTGTTTTTT	CASQPRGGVGEKLFF
-	TRBV19	-	TRBJ1-3	TGTGCCAGTAGTATAGGTGAAGGTCGCTCTGGAAACACCATATATTTT	CASSIGEGRSGNTIYF
-	TRBV19	-	TRBJ1-3	TGTGCCAGTAGTGCCTACTTCTCTGGAAACACCATATATTTT	CASSAYFSGNTIYF
few	TRBV11-1	TRBD2	TRBJ2-5	TGTGCCAGCAGTGATTGGGGGGGACAAGAGACCCAGTACTTC	CASSDWGGQETQYF
-	TRBV11-3	TRBD2	TRBJ2-1	TGTGCCAGCACCTCTTCGGGGGGGGCTAGCGGCTACAATGAGCAGTTCTTC	CASTSSGGASGYNEQFF
few	TRBV6-8	TRBD1	TRBJ2-6	TGTGCCAGCAGCCTCATTTCCGGGACAGGGGACTCTGGGGCCAACGTCCTGACTTTC	CASSLISGTGDSGANVLTF
few	TRBV6-8	-	TRBJ1-4	TGTGCCAGCAGCGGGGGACCCCCAGGGGAAAAACTGTTTTTT	CASSGGPPGEKLFF
-	TRBV14	-	TRBJ2-7	TGTGCCAGCAGCCAAGACCCGGGGTACTACGAGCAGTACTTC	CASSQDPGYYEQYF
-	TRBV14	-	TRBJ2-7	TGTGCCAGCAGCCCGGGTCGGGGCACCCACGAGCAGTACTTC	CASSPGRGTHEQYF
-	TRBV5-1	TRBD1	TRBJ1-5	TGCGCCAGCAGCCCAACAGGGGTGAGCAATCAGCCCCAGCATTTT	CASSPTGVSNQPQHF
-	TRBV19	-	TRBJ2-7	TGTGCCAGTAGTCCCCGGACAGTCTACGAGCAGTACTTC	CASSPRTVYEQYF
-	TRBV18	-	TRBJ2-3	TGTGCCAGCTCATCCTCGCTACAGAGCACAGATACGCAGTATTTT	CASSSSLQSTDTQYF
-	TRBV29-1	-	TRBJ1-3	TGCAGCGCCCTAGTCTCTGGAAACACCATATATTTT	CSALVSGNTIYF
-	TRBV4-1	-	TRBJ2-3	TGCGCCAGCAGCCGCATGGGAGCAGATACGCAGTATTTT	CASSRMGADTQYF
few	TRBV28	TRBD1	TRBJ2-5	TGTGCCAGCAGTCCCTGGACAGGGGAGTACCAAGAGACCCAGTACTTC	CASSPWTGEYQETQYF
-	TRBV5-1	TRBD1	TRBJ1-2	TGCGCCAGCAGCCTTCACCCAGGACAGGAGATTTATGGCTACACCTTC	CASSLHPGQEIYGYTF
many	TRBV30	-	TRBJ1-3	TGTGCCTTTCGCGGGTCCTCTGGAAACACCATATATTTT	CAFRGSSGNTIYF
few	TRBV11-3	TRBD1	TRBJ2-7	TGTGCCAGCAGCTATGGACAGGGGGCAATCTACGAGCAGTACTTC	CASSYGQGAIYEQYF
few	TRBV14	-	TRBJ2-2	TGTGCCAGCAGCCGAGGGTTCGGGGAGCTGTTTTTT	CASSRGFGELFF
-	TRBV28	-	TRBJ2-1	TGTGCCAGCACCCCCTACCTCCTCGGGAGCTCCTACAATGAGCAGTTCTTC	CASTPYLLGSSYNEQFF
-	TRBV6-8	TRBD1	TRBJ2-7	TGTGCCAGCAGCGACCGACAGGGTTCGACCTACGAGCAGTACTTC	CASSDRQGSTYEQYF
-	TRBV28	-	TRBJ1-2	TGTGCCAGCAGTTTCGTCGGGGAGGGGTATGGCTACACCTTC	CASSFVGEGYGYTF
few	TRBV5-1	-	TRBJ2-3	TGCGCCAGCAGCTCCCGCGGGGGCACAGATACGCAGTATTTT	CASSSRGGTDTQYF
-	TRBV6-7	TRBD1	TRBJ2-1	TGTGCCAGCAGTTACAGGGGGCAGAGCTCCTACAATGAGCAGTTCTTC	CASSYRGQSSYNEQFF
-	TRBV18	TRBD2	TRBJ2-1	TGTGCCAGCTCACCAACGAGCGGGGCTTACAATGAGCAGTTCTTC	CASSPTSGAYNEQFF
few	TRBV7-6	TRBD1	TRBJ2-1	TGTGCCAGCAGTCCCGGGACAGGGGTCTACAATGAGCAGTTCTTC	CASSPGTGVYNEQFF
many	TRBV6-8	-	TRBJ1-2	TGTGCCAGCAGTTACTCCGCGTCGGGTAATGGCTACACCTTC	CASSYSASGNGYTF
medium-sized	TRBV11-3	TRBD2	TRBJ2-3	TGTGCCAGCAGCTTAGTCCTAGCGGGGGCAGATACGCAGTATTTT	CASSLVLAGADTQYF
few	TRBV14	-	TRBJ1-2	TGTGCCAGCAGCCAAAACAGCTATGGCTACACCTTC	CASSQNSYGYTF
-	TRBV14	-	TRBJ1-6	TGTGCCAGCAGCAAAGAGGGCCCCCGACAGAATTCACCCCTCCACTTT	CASSKEGPRQNSPLHF
-	TRBV5-1	-	TRBJ2-1	TGCGCCAGCAGCTCCGGGGGAACAGGGTTCGCCTACAATGAGCAGTTCTTC	CASSSGGTGFAYNEQFF
many	TRBV7-2	TRBD2	TRBJ2-1	TGTGCCAGCAGACCCGGACTAGCGGGTGAGCAGTTCTTC	CASRPGLAGEQFF
few	TRBV6-7	-	TRBJ1-4	TGTGCCAGCAGTTCCGCTTCTTGGGTCCCAGCAACTAATGAAAAACTGTTTTTT	CASSSASWVPATNEKLFF
-	TRBV5-1	TRBD1	TRBJ1-2	TGCGCCAGCAGCTCATGGACAGGGGGGCCTAGGGCTGGCTACACCTTC	CASSSWTGGPRAGYTF
-	TRBV18	TRBD1	TRBJ1-5	TGTGCCAGCTCACCTCCGTGGCAGGGGGGCAATCAGCCCCAGCATTTT	CASSPPWQGGNQPQHF
few	TRBV19	-	TRBJ2-3	TGTGCCAGTAGCCGTGCAGGCCCTCCTAGCACAGATACGCAGTATTTT	CASSRAGPPSTDTQYF
-	TRBV18	-	TRBJ1-1	TGTGCCAGCTCACCACCTGGGGCGCGGAACACTGAAGCTTTCTTT	CASSPPGARNTEAFF
-	TRBV5-1	-	TRBJ1-2	TGCGCCAGCAGCTTGGGGAGTCAGAACTATGGCTACACCTTC	CASSLGSQNYGYTF
-	TRBV5-1	TRBD1	TRBJ1-4	TGCGCCAGCAGCTTGTACCCTTCCGGGACAGCTAATGAAAAACTGTTTTTT	CASSLYPSGTANEKLFF
-	TRBV6-8	-	TRBJ1-6	TGTGCCATCAGCCAACCCCTCTCAACGGTCAATTCACCCCTCCACTTT	CAISQPLSTVNSPLHF
few	TRBV4-1	-	TRBJ2-2	TGCGCCAGCAGCCCTTCTGGCGGGGCCGACACCGGGGAGCTATTTTTT	CASSPSGGADTGELFF
-	TRBV9	-	TRBJ1-1	TGTGCCAGCAGTGTCGGAATGAACACTGAAGCTTTCTTT	CASSVGMNTEAFF
few	TRBV6-7	TRBD1	TRBJ1-5	TGTGCCAGCAGTCGGGACAGGGTAAGCAATCAGCCCCAGCATTTT	CASSRDRVSNQPQHF
-	TRBV6-1	-	TRBJ2-7	TGTGCCAGCAGTGAAGTTTCCAGGGACCAGTACTTC	CASSEVSRDQYF